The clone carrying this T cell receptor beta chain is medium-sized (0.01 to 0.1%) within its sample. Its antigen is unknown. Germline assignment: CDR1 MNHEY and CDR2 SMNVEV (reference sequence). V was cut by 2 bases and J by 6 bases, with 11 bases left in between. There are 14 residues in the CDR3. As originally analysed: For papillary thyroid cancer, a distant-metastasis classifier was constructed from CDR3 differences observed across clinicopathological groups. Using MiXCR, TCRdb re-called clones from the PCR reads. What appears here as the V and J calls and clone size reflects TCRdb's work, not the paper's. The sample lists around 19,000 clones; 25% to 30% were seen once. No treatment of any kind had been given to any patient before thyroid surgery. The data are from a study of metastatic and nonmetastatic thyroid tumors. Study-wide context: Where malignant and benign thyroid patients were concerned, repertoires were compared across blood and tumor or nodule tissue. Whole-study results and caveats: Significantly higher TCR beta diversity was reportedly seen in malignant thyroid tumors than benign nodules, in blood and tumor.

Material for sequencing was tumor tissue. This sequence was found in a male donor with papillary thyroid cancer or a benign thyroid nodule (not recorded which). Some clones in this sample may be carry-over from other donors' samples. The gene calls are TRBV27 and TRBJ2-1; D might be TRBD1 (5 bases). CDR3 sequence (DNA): TGTGCCAGCAGTTTAAGTCCGACAGCCAATGAGCAGTTCTTC. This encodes CASSLSPTANEQFF.